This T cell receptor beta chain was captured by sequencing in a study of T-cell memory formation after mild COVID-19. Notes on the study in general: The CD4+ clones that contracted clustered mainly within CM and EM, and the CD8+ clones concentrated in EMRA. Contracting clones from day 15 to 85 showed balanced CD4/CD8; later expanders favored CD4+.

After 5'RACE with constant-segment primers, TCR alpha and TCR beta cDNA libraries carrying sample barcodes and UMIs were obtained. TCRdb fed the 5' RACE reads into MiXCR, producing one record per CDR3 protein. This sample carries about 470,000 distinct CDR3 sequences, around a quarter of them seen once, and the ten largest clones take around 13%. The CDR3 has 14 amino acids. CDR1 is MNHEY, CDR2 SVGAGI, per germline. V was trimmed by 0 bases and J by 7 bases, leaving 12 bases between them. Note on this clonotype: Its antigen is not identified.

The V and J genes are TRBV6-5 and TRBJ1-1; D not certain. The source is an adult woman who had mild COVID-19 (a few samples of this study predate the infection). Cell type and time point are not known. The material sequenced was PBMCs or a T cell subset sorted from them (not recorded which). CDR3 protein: CASSYSSKGSEAFF. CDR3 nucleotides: TGTGCCAGCAGTTACTCGAGTAAGGGCAGTGAAGCTTTCTTT.